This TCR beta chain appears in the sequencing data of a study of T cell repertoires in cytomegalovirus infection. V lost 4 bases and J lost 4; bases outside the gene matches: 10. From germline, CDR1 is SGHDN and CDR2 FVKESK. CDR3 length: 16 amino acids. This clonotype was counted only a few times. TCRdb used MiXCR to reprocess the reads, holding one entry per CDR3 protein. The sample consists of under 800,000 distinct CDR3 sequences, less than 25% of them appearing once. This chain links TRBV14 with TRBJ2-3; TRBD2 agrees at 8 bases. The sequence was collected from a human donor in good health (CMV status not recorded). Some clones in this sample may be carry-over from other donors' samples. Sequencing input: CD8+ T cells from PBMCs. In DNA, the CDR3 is TGTGCCAGCAGCCGCCTAGGACTAGCTGGGGCAGATACGCAGTATTTT. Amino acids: CASSRLGLAGADTQYF.